Below, one TCR beta chain is given with its context. Its antigen is not yet known. No much larger clone is present one base from it, and per-base qualities are unavailable. The sample originates from a study of cytomegalovirus exposure and HLA in healthy donors (dated by TCRdb to the late 2010s). About the investigation overall: In an earlier analysis of 587 of the donors, around 300 Gb of sequence data and 117 million unique TCR beta sequences from 150 million to 200 million T cells were reported. The study used immunosequencing to profile the T cell repertoires of several hundred subjects and linked those repertoires to cytomegalovirus serostatus. To decide whether each TCR beta V gene segment behaved as functional or pseudogenic, an earlier analysis of some 600 of the donors relied on high-throughput TCR beta sequencing. The study combined high-throughput TCR immunosequencing, statistical association of individual TCRs with disease status, and machine learning to predict cytomegalovirus infection status. The aim of the study was to test whether cataloging public T cell receptors could identify signatures of past pathogen exposure. Four or five DR-DQ haplotypes were handled as single units for association and clustering because linkage in the cohort was strong. In a later analysis, previously published TCR beta repertoires from 670 or so donors were re-analyzed and high-resolution HLA genotyping was added so that TCR occurrence patterns could be studied. Typing coverage varied by locus: roughly 629-630 donors for A, B, C, DRB1 and DQB1; roughly 500 for DQA1; about 600 for DPA1; around 490 for DPB1. Rather than drawing on any new phenotypic data, the later analysis identified candidate immune exposures from TCR beta sequences and the way those sequences occurred across donors. A later genetic analysis took genome-wide SNP genotypes for about three fifths of the 666 donors and used that subset as a discovery cohort. Among about 410 genotyped donors of the cohort, an average of around 240,000 unique TCR beta nucleotide sequences was sequenced per donor, of which roughly 17% were non-productive. An early release covering more than 500 HLA-typed donors comprised 250 to 350 gigabases of sequencing data and approximately 80 million unique TCR sequences. All discovery cohort repertoires had been generated on a single sequencing platform. Of the approximately 400 genotyped donors, 81% fell in the genetic ancestry cluster associated with self-reported Caucasian donors. Class I and class II HLA loci were covered by the typing at four-digit resolution. Donor age, sex, ethnicity and CMV serostatus were collected together with the repertoire data. Besides the first cohort of under 700 subjects, a separate validation cohort made up of 120 different subjects was used.

In total, 630 or so healthy bone marrow donors made up the cohort. At the time of sampling, every cohort member was nominally healthy, though immune exposures that went unrecorded were likely present. The donor tested CMV seropositive and was one of the 289 seropositive cohort members. A peripheral blood sample was provided by each donor, and peripheral blood mononuclear cells were used for TCR beta sequencing. The Qiagen DNeasy Blood Extraction Kit was used to extract genomic DNA from the blood cell samples. From the cysteine up to the phenylalanine, the CDR3 has a length of 13 residues. Only the CDR3 DNA is retained, 39 bases long and in frame from the first base. CDR1 is given as GTSNPN and CDR2 as SVGIG, both from the germline V gene (reference sequence). Cut back by 5 bases and 6 bases, the V and J ends lie 11 bases apart. Library method: the immunoSEQ multiplex PCR assay. A mixture of 60 forward primers for TCR Vbeta segments and 13 reverse primers for TCR Jbeta segments was used in the multiplex PCR. The CDR3 region of rearranged TCR beta genes was amplified from genomic DNA by a multiplex PCR assay. The Illumina HiSeq System was used to sequence the amplified TCR beta libraries as 87-base-pair reads. As for the authors' bioinformatics: Across the roughly 640 repertoires, a later analysis counted 60 million to 90 million unique TCR beta chains, roughly 11 million of which were shared by at least two donors. Raw reads were error-corrected and collapsed into unique sequences by a nearest-neighbor algorithm in which closely related sequences were merged to remove PCR and sequencing errors. Alignment of CDR3 sequences to IMGT reference sequences was used to assign V, D and J gene segments. For a sequence to be retained, a match of at least six nucleotides to both a V gene segment and a J gene segment was required. A rearrangement was called productive if the CDR3 had no stop codons and remained in frame with V and J, and every other rearrangement was called non-productive. Following IMGT convention, CDR3 was defined as the stretch from the second conserved V-encoded cysteine to the conserved J-encoded phenylalanine. Sequences without an unambiguous match to a single V gene segment were excluded from the earlier analysis of approximately 560 of the donors. An earlier analysis of around 600 of the donors classified V segments as functional when productive rearrangements were above 56.7% and as segregating when the standard deviation between donors was above 5%. To diagnose cytomegalovirus status from the catalog of TCR beta chain sequences, a statistical classification framework was built. V and J gene assignment, in a later analysis, came from comparing TCR nucleotide sequences with IMGT/GENE-DB human TR gene sequences. Using the TCRdist pipeline, a later analysis assigned CDR3 sequences along with most-parsimonious VDJ recombination scenarios. In a later analysis, each TCR beta chain was defined by its CDR3 amino acid sequence together with its V-gene family, and reads lacking a unique V-gene family were excluded. A later analysis removed several hundred highly shared, low-generation-probability nucleotide sequences to deal with suspected cross-contamination and a sequencing artifact. A later analysis calculated a clonal expansion index for each public chain from normalized within-repertoire ranks of inferred template counts. In a later analysis, generation probabilities were computed using a VDJ recombination model fitted to out-of-frame rearrangements, and the results were checked against IGoR. In a later analysis, TCR-TCR, TCR-HLA and TCR-CMV co-occurrence was scored with hypergeometric tests, and a repertoire-size bias correction was applied to TCR pairs. A later analysis estimated false discovery rates by permuting HLA or CMV assignments 20 times. In a later analysis, co-occurring TCRs were grouped with DBSCAN, and TCRdist sequence similarity was added when clustering was performed within HLA-allele-positive subsets. For co-occurrence clustering, repertoires with fewer than 30,000 or more than 120,000 public chains were excluded, along with a handful of repertoires with anomalous nucleotide sharing. Drawn from immuneACCESS, this table holds only the in-frame rearrangements with V and J called that TCRdb kept. Clones are partly lost; checked studies trace under half to an unresolved V gene and leave the rest unexplained. Clone size and V and J calls were adopted from that table, with D and trimming inferred from the DNA. For this sample the table gives nearly 110,000 clones, of which approximately 74% were detected only once. 12% to 15% of the sample is in the top ten clones.

What the research found in general, with its limitations: Across donors, most TCR sequences were observed very rarely, whereas some public TCRs were present in many individuals. A later genetic analysis reported fewer N-insertions in productive TCRs among donors in an Asian-associated ancestry cluster than the approximately 670-donor mean. A cluster of highly shared sequence variants was judged likely to represent a technical artifact of the sequencing pipeline. The authors suggested that the approach could potentially be extended to other disease states and immunological phenotypes. In a later analysis, around 15,000 TCR beta sequences were associated with specific HLA alleles at a false discovery rate of 0.05. In an earlier analysis of some 640 of the donors, most TCR beta V segments were observed in productive rearrangements about 90% or about 30% of the time, broadly matching IMGT annotations. Because HLA typing was unavailable for some donors at each locus, only the typed subset was used in association tests. According to a later analysis, most CMV-associated TCR beta chains appeared to be HLA-restricted, and the HLA associations seemed to be driven largely by CMV exposure. Correlated functional status among segregating V segments might be attributable to linkage disequilibrium, but an unknown experimental factor could not be ruled out. A further reported finding was that TCR beta sequences accurately predicted the HLA-A and HLA-B alleles for most subjects in the first cohort. Several of the top co-occurrence clusters appeared to be linked to parvovirus B19, influenza, CMV and Epstein-Barr virus, according to a later analysis. In vitro tests confirmed that a few of the cytomegalovirus-associated TCR beta chains recognize cytomegalovirus antigens. The classifier was reported to diagnose cytomegalovirus status with high specificity and sensitivity in both the original and validation cohorts. In this cohort, only TCR beta chains were sequenced, and detectable features were limited by the absence of alpha or paired-chain data. CMV serostatus was the only immune exposure information available for the cohort. Compared with equally common non-associated chains, HLA-associated TCR beta chains in a later analysis were more clonally expanded and had lower generation probabilities. Some IMGT-functional V segments, including TRBV6-2 and TRBV6-3, could not be told apart with the 87-base-pair reads, so those segments were excluded. According to a later analysis, TCR association rates differed among HLA loci, with DRB1 alleles showing the most associated TCRs and HLA-C alleles showing the fewest. In the study, 150 to 200 TCR beta chains were listed as associated with cytomegalovirus. Because counts were too low, some 17 rarely observed V segments, including chromosome 9 orphons, were left out of the earlier analysis of 500 to 750 of the donors. The presence/absence analyses assumed that sequencing depth was roughly uniform across donors, and that assumption may not be true. V-gene and J-gene trimming of TCR beta chains was associated with a missense DCLRE1C variant in a later genetic analysis, and the association was replicated in an independent cohort. Strong co-occurrence of HLA alleles, especially DR and DQ, made assigning TCR associations to individual alleles difficult.

The material sequenced was PBMCs. This TCR was sampled from a woman in her forties in good health and CMV-seropositive. The sequence links TRBV30 to TRBJ1-6, with the D gene call left open. CDR3 loop: CAWSPRANSPLHF. Here is the DNA: TGTGCCTGGTCCCCGAGGGCTAATTCACCCCTCCACTTT.